The T cell receptor (beta chain) under discussion was sequenced for a study of early T cells in non-severe SARS-CoV-2 infection. Overall study results and limits: There was a bias toward anti-spike CD8 responses in VDJdb matching, which missed private and CD4 specificities.

CDR1 SGHVS and CDR2 FQNEAQ come from the germline V gene. There are 16 residues in the CDR3. The junction had 5 bases not matched to a gene; V was cut back by 3 bases and J by 3 bases. TCRdb used MiXCR to reprocess the 5' RACE reads, holding one entry per CDR3 protein. The sample lists fewer than 120,000 distinct CDR3 sequences; 10% to 15% were seen once. This clonotype was counted between two and nine times. Its antigen is unidentified. This TCR was sampled from an adult who was a healthcare worker with PCR-confirmed SARS-CoV-2 infection or an uninfected control (not recorded which). Here the sequenced sample was whole blood, taken at baseline. This sequence joins TRBV7-8 and TRBJ1-5; 10 nucleotides line up with TRBD1. CDR3 in amino acids: CASSFYGQGVNQPQHF. CDR3 bases: TGTGCCAGCAGCTTCTACGGACAGGGGGTCAATCAGCCCCAGCATTTT.